This T cell receptor beta chain originates from a study of T-cell memory formation after mild COVID-19. TCR alpha and TCR beta cDNA libraries with sample barcodes and UMIs came from 5'RACE using constant-segment primers. TCRdb reanalysed the 5' RACE reads using MiXCR and keeps one entry per CDR3 protein. The repertoire holds tens of thousands of distinct CDR3 sequences, with approximately 15% as singletons. A few counts support this clonotype. Its antigen is not identified. The study's findings and limits: Confirmation of SARS-CoV-2 specificity was lacking for second-wave clones peaking day 37. Researchers report contracting CD4+ clones mostly in CM and EM, with CD8+ clones in EMRA. Later expanders leaned CD4+, whereas clones that contracted between day 15 and 85 were balanced CD4/CD8.

The clonotype was recovered from an adult woman who had mild COVID-19 (a few samples of this study predate the infection). Cell type and time point are not known. The sequenced sample consisted of PBMCs or a T cell subset sorted from them (not recorded which).

CDR3 amino acids: CASSEQGAGTEAFF. In DNA form, the CDR3 reads TGTGCCAGCAGTGAACAGGGGGCTGGGACTGAAGCTTTCTTT. The gene calls are TRBV6-1 and TRBJ1-1; 8 bases are shared with TRBD1. The V and J ends lost 2 bases and 5 bases, in that order; junction bases with no gene match: 4. The CDR3 has 14 residues. Germline V gene sequence: CDR1 MNHNS, CDR2 SASEGT.